The rows below give T cell receptor beta chains drawn from one sample of a study of T cell responses to AZD1222 COVID-19 vaccine. Some clones are missing from TCRdb's copy, which holds only in-frame ones; the method was immunoSEQ multiplex PCR. Of 100,000 to 150,000 clones in the sample, about nine tenths are singletons; the top ten hold 6.3%. The sample in question was peripheral blood, obtained on day 0 of AZD1222 vaccination. The receptor set was obtained from an adult in good health. The CDR3 runs from the conserved cysteine through the conserved F or W. Each record gives: D gene, V gene, clone size, J gene, CDR3 protein, CDR3 DNA. D genes are given only for firm matches. Where a row states a size, it is once, few, many or the class of an expanded clone; other rows omit it.

>TRBD1|TRBV7-8|.|TRBJ2-5
CASSLGQGAAETQYF
TGTGCCAGCAGCTTAGGACAGGGGGCAGCGGAGACCCAGTACTTC
>.|TRBV5-1|.|TRBJ1-2
CASSQDPGYGYTF
TGCGCCAGCAGCCAGGACCCAGGCTATGGCTACACCTTC
>TRBD2|TRBV5-6|.|TRBJ2-3
CASSSTGLAVTDTQYF
TGTGCCAGCAGCTCCACAGGACTAGCGGTCACAGATACGCAGTATTTT
>.|TRBV5-1|.|TRBJ2-1
CASSLKVTNEQFF
TGCGCCAGCAGCTTGAAGGTTACCAATGAGCAGTTCTTC
>.|TRBV6-5|.|TRBJ1-1
CASRGGVNTEAFF
TGTGCCAGCAGGGGAGGGGTGAACACTGAAGCTTTCTTT
>.|TRBV11-2|.|TRBJ1-1
CASSDRGDTEAFF
TGTGCCAGCAGCGACCGTGGGGACACTGAAGCTTTCTTT
>TRBD1|TRBV29-1|.|TRBJ1-2
CSVEGMGQNF
TGCAGCGTTGAGGGAATGGGACAGAACTTC
>.|TRBV30|few|TRBJ1-4
CAWSPGAGNEKLFF
TGTGCCTGGAGTCCTGGGGCGGGCAACGAAAAACTGTTTTTT
>.|TRBV3-1/TRBV3-2|.|TRBJ2-1
CASSQGTGQSLEQFF
TGTGCCAGCAGCCAGGGCACGGGACAAAGCTTGGAGCAGTTCTTC
>TRBD2|TRBV6-6|once|TRBJ2-3
CASSQTSGGARRDTQYF
TGTGCCAGCAGTCAGACTAGCGGGGGGGCCAGACGAGATACGCAGTATTTT
>.|TRBV6-6|.|TRBJ1-5
CASSYRQARDQPQHF
TGTGCCAGCAGTTACCGACAGGCCCGTGATCAGCCCCAGCATTTT
>.|TRBV16|once|TRBJ1-4
CASSQEGSGKLFF
TGTGCCAGCAGCCAGGAGGGGTCTGGAAAACTGTTTTTT
>.|TRBV27|.|TRBJ1-4
CASSALGRGGGEKLFF
TGTGCCAGCTCAGCCCTCGGGAGAGGGGGGGGTGAAAAACTGTTTTTT
>.|TRBV29-1|.|TRBJ2-7
CSVAPDGGAGREQYF
TGCAGCGTTGCCCCGGATGGGGGGGCCGGGCGCGAGCAGTACTTC
>.|TRBV3-1/TRBV3-2|.|TRBJ1-2
CASSHAGMFYGYTF
TGTGCCAGCAGCCATGCAGGGATGTTCTATGGCTACACCTTC
>.|TRBV29-1|.|TRBJ2-2
CSVEDGGGELFF
TGCAGCGTTGAAGATGGGGGCGGGGAGCTGTTTTTT
>.|TRBV6-5|.|TRBJ1-1
CAGRRAENTEAFF
TGTGCCGGAAGAAGGGCGGAGAACACTGAAGCTTTCTTT
>TRBD1|TRBV3-1/TRBV3-2|.|TRBJ1-6
CASSHFTSRRGRDSPLHF
TGTGCCAGCAGCCATTTTACCTCGCGCAGGGGGAGAGATTCACCCCTCCACTTT
>.|TRBV5-1|.|TRBJ2-2
CASRRAQNTGELFF
TGCGCCAGCAGACGGGCCCAGAACACCGGGGAGCTGTTTTTT
>TRBD1|TRBV19|once|TRBJ1-5
CASSNDRVQPQHF
TGTGCCAGTAGTAACGACAGGGTCCAGCCCCAGCATTTT
>.|TRBV12-3/TRBV12-4|.|TRBJ1-2
CASSDSYYYGYTF
TGTGCCAGCAGTGACAGCTACTACTATGGCTACACCTTC
>.|TRBV3-1/TRBV3-2|.|TRBJ1-1
CASSQGQDQVGTEAFF
TGTGCCAGCAGCCAAGGTCAGGATCAGGTGGGCACTGAAGCTTTCTTT
>.|TRBV12-5|.|TRBJ1-1
CASGLPENTEAFF
TGTGCTAGTGGTTTGCCAGAAAACACTGAAGCTTTCTTT
>.|TRBV6-5|.|TRBJ2-3
CANGGQFSTDTQYF
TGTGCCAACGGAGGACAGTTTAGCACAGATACGCAGTATTTT